These 18 T cell receptor beta chains came from one sample sequenced in a study of OX40 agonist ivuxolimab in advanced cancers. Sequenced by immunoSEQ multiplex PCR; TCRdb stores in-frame clones only, minus some. The data hold tens of thousands of clones, with about 89% observed a single time. This specimen consisted of CD4+ or CD8+ T cells sorted from blood, obtained in a trial of the OX40 agonist ivuxolimab. The receptors stem from an adult with an advanced solid tumor such as melanoma, head and neck, liver or kidney cancer.

This chain connects TRBV14 to TRBJ2-5; D is possibly TRBD1 (6 bases). The CDR3 is 18 residues long. Germline V gene sequence: CDR1 SGHDN, CDR2 FVKESK. V lost 0 bases and J 4 bases, leaving 21 bases between the germline ends. The CDR3 nucleotides read TGTGCCAGCAGCCAAGATCTGAGTAGTGGGGGCATCTCAGAGACCCAGTACTTC. It codes for CASSQDLSSGGISETQYF.

In its sample, this clone is medium-sized. The rearrangement joins TRBV6-5 to TRBJ2-7; maybe TRBD1 (6 bases). CDR3 length: 15 residues. The V end lost 2 bases, the J end lost 3 bases, and 14 bases lay between the germline ends. Per germline, CDR1 MNHEY and CDR2 SVGAGI. CDR3 bases: TGTGCCAGCAGTTACACCGGGACATCCGACTACGAGCAGTACTTC. Translating gives CASSYTGTSDYEQYF.

The CDR3, as DNA: TGTGCCAGCAGCACATCCGGGACCGCATCCTACGAGCAGTACTTC. Translation: CASSTSGTASYEQYF. This chain connects TRBV5-6 to TRBJ2-7; either TRBD1 or TRBD2 may supply D (5 bases each). The V gene's germline CDR1 is SGHDT and CDR2 YYEEEE. The ends were cut back, 4 bases at V and 1 base at J, with 15 bases in the middle. CDR3 length: 15 residues.

This clone was picked up one time. The V gene is TRBV13, the J gene TRBJ1-1; D call uncertain. The V end lost 5 bases, the J end lost 4 bases, and 14 bases lay between the germline ends. The germline V gene encodes CDR1 PRHDT and CDR2 FYEKMQ (reference sequence). This CDR3 has 14 residues. The CDR3 DNA reads as TGTGCCAGCAGCCAAGAGTACCCACTCACTGAAGCTTTCTTT. It encodes CASSQEYPLTEAFF. Together with reference TRBV13 and TRBJ1-1, the CDR3 gives the full variable domain: AAGVIQSPRHLIKEKRETATLKCYPIPRHDTVYWYQQGPGQDPQFLISFYEKMQSDKGSIPDRFSAQQFSDYHSELNMSSLELGDSALYFCASSQEYPLTEAFFGQGTRLTVV.

Written as DNA, the CDR3 is TGTGCCAGCAGTTCCGGGACAGGGGCAGAGGGCACTGAAGCTTTCTTT. Protein: CASSSGTGAEGTEAFF. The V and J genes are TRBV6-5 and TRBJ1-1; 10 nucleotides align to TRBD1. The V and J ends lost 4 bases and 4 bases, in that order; junction bases with no gene match: 9. The CDR3 is 16 amino acids. Germline loops: CDR1 MNHEY, CDR2 SVGAGI.

The V and J genes are TRBV27 and TRBJ1-5; 7 bases align to TRBD1. V lost 5 bases to trimming and J lost 2 bases; unmatched junction nucleotides: 6. The V gene's germline CDR1 is MNHEY and CDR2 SMNVEV (reference sequence). The CDR3 spans 15 residues. The CDR3 DNA reads TGTGCCAGCAGTCAACAGGGGTTAGGCAATCAGCCCCAGCATTTT. Encoded protein: CASSQQGLGNQPQHF.

The V and J genes are TRBV6-5 and TRBJ1-2; D unresolved. V lost 0 bases, J lost 5 bases, and 7 bases lay in between. This CDR3 is 13 amino acids long. Germline CDR1 is MNHEY and CDR2 is SVGAGI. The CDR3 nucleotides are TGTGCCAGCAGTTACTCGTACGTTTATGGCTACACCTTC. It specifies CASSYSYVYGYTF.

The gene calls are TRBV21-1 and TRBJ2-4; the DNA was not used to check the table's D call, TRBD2. TRBV21-1 represents a pseudogene. The length of the CDR3 is 17 residues. Here the CDR3 DNA reads TGTGCCAGCAGCAACCGGGACTCAGACATAGCCAAAAACATTCAGTACTTC. Its protein product is CASSNRDSDIAKNIQYF.

The CDR3 coding sequence is TGTGCCAGCAGTCCTCGCGGGGTCCTCACCGGGGAGCTGTTTTTT. This sequence encodes CASSPRGVLTGELFF. The chain has TRBV7-9 and TRBJ2-2; D is possibly TRBD2 (6 bases). This CDR3 comprises 15 residues. Trimming shortened V by 6 bases and J by 4 bases, and 15 bases separated the two germline ends. Germline assignment: CDR1 SEHNR and CDR2 FQNEAQ (reference sequence).

This rearrangement joins TRBV10-3 to TRBJ2-7; 8 nucleotides align to TRBD1. CDR1 is ENHRY, CDR2 SYGVKD, per germline. Germline trimming cut 1 base from V and 0 bases from J; bases unmatched to any gene: 11. The CDR3 length is 18 residues. CDR3 sequence: CAISEFGTGGDSSYEQYF. In DNA form, the CDR3 reads TGTGCCATCAGTGAGTTCGGGACAGGCGGGGACAGCTCCTACGAGCAGTACTTC.

The chain uses TRBV13 and TRBJ2-3; perhaps TRBD1 as D (6 bases). Trimming cost V 10 bases and J 12 bases, with 20 bases left between them. The CDR3 is made up of 12 amino acids. Germline CDR1 reads PRHDT; CDR2 reads FYEKMQ (reference sequence). As DNA, the CDR3 is TGTGCCACCTTTTCCAGGGGAAAGGCTCAGTATTTT. Encoded protein: CATFSRGKAQYF.

CDR3 coding DNA: TGTGCCAGCAGCTTAGTTGGACTGGGTTCTAAGTACGAGCAGTACTTC. Protein sequence: CASSLVGLGSKYEQYF. The genes are TRBV11-1 and TRBJ2-7, with D tentatively TRBD2 (5 bases). The CDR3 extends over 16 amino acids. Looked up from germline, CDR1 is SGHAT and CDR2 is FQDESV (reference sequence). Trimming took 1 base from V and 4 from J, leaving 17 bases between them.

Only one count was recorded for this clone. This chain connects TRBV2 to TRBJ2-1, with D perhaps being TRBD1 or TRBD2 (5 bases each). The CDR3 contains 14 residues. V lost 5 bases, J lost 8 bases, and 16 bases lay in between. In germline, CDR1 is SNHLY, CDR2 FYNNEI. Here the CDR3 DNA reads TGTGCCAGCAGTCCCGGGACGCTTGGCGATGAGCAGTTCTTC. Its protein product is CASSPGTLGDEQFF.

The rearrangement joins TRBV27 to TRBJ1-2; 8 positions agree with TRBD1. Germline V gene lookup returns CDR1 MNHEY and CDR2 SMNVEV (reference sequence). V lost 4 bases, J lost 6 bases, and 4 bases stayed unmatched. The CDR3 has 13 residues. CDR3 sequence: CASSSQGADGYTF. CDR3 bases: TGTGCCAGCAGTTCCCAGGGGGCCGATGGCTACACCTTC.

The V and J genes are TRBV7-3 and TRBJ1-1; the D is unclear. V lost 4 bases to trimming and J lost 7 bases, with 10 bases between them. The length of the CDR3 is 12 residues. CDR1 and CDR2 from the germline V gene are SGHTA and FQGTGA. Written as DNA, the CDR3 is TGTGCCAGCAGCTCTCGGCCCGGTGAAGCTTTCTTT. It yields the protein CASSSRPGEAFF.

V is TRBV11-1 and J is TRBJ2-1, with 8 positions matching TRBD1. The germline V gene has CDR1 SGHAT and CDR2 FQDESV (reference sequence). CDR3 length: 17 amino acids. Trimming cost V 0 bases and J 8 bases; bases outside gene matches: 12. This CDR3 is CASSLAGWQGAWDEQFF. The CDR3 DNA reads TGTGCCAGCAGCTTAGCGGGGTGGCAGGGGGCCTGGGATGAGCAGTTCTTC.

This clone has more than one count but fewer than ten. J is TRBJ1-5 and V is TRBV19; D is undetermined. Trimming stripped 3 bases from V and 3 bases from J, with 3 bases between. This CDR3 comprises 12 residues. Germline V CDR1 and CDR2: LNHDA, SQIVND (reference sequence). CDR3 DNA: TGTGCCAGTAGTATTTACAATCAGCCCCAGCATTTT. This codes for CASSIYNQPQHF.

The V and J genes are TRBV4-1 and TRBJ2-5; weak D call: TRBD2 (6 bases). This CDR3 contains 14 residues. Germline values: CDR1 MGHRA, CDR2 YSYEKL. The ends were cut back, 3 bases at V and 9 bases at J, with 17 bases in the middle. As DNA, the CDR3 is TGCGCCAGCAGCCACGAGGAGGGATTGGGGTCCCAGTACTTC. Its protein is CASSHEEGLGSQYF.